What follows is one TCR beta chain and its context. The sample belongs to a study of blood T cell repertoires in COVID-19. The CDR3 is 14 amino acids. Germline V gene lookup returns CDR1 SGHRS and CDR2 YFSETQ. Deletions cut 1 base from V and 8 bases from J, with 15 bases between. The authors' processing: By means of reference gene primer amplification, nucleated cell counts were estimated. TCRdb keeps only in-frame clones here, not all; method: immunoSEQ multiplex PCR. From that table come the V and J calls and clone size; the DNA was used to work out D and trimming. This sample has approximately 300,000 clones, with around 80% found just once.

The TCR comes from a woman aged 45-60 years with acute or convalescent COVID-19. The sample comprised peripheral blood. The V and J genes are TRBV5-1 and TRBJ1-2; D is uncertain. CDR3 sequence reads: CASSLYRESEGYTF. CDR3 in DNA: TGCGCCAGCAGCTTGTACCGGGAGTCGGAGGGCTACACCTTC.